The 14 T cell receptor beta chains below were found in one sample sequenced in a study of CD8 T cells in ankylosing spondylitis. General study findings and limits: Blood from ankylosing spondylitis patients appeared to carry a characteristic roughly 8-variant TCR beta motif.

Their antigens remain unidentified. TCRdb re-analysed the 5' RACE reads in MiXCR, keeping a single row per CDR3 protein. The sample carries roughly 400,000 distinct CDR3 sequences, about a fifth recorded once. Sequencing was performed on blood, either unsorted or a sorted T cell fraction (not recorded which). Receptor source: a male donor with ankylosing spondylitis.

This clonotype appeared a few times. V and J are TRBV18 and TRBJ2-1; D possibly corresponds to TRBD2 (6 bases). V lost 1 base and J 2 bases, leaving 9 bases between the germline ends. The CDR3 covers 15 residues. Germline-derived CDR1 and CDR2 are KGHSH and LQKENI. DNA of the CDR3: TGTGCCAGCTCACCACTATTAGCGGCCTACAATGAGCAGTTCTTC. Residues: CASSPLLAAYNEQFF.

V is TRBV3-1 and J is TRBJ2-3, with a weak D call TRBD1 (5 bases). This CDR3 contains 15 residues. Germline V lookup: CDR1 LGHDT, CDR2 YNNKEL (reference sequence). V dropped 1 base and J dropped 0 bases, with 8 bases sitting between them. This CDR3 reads CASSQGQLSTDTQYF. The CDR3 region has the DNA TGTGCCAGCAGCCAAGGACAGCTTAGCACAGATACGCAGTATTTT.

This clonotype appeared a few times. The DNA for the CDR3 is TGTGCCAGCAGACTTGATAGACAGAGATATAATTCACCCCTCCACTTT. Translated, it gives CASRLDRQRYNSPLHF. This chain connects TRBV6-1 to TRBJ1-6, with D tentatively TRBD1 (5 bases). The CDR3 extends over 16 amino acids. Trimming stripped 6 bases from V and 4 bases from J, with 16 bases between. Germline V gene lookup returns CDR1 MNHNS and CDR2 SASEGT.

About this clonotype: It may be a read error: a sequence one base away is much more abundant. CDR3 loop: CASSPYRLEETRYF. The CDR3 DNA reads as TGTGCCAGCAGTCCTTACCGGCTAGAAGAGACCCGGTACTTC. This chain joins TRBV5-6 and TRBJ2-5; D ambiguous. Germline V gene sequence: CDR1 SGHDT, CDR2 YYEEEE. This CDR3 is 14 amino acids long.

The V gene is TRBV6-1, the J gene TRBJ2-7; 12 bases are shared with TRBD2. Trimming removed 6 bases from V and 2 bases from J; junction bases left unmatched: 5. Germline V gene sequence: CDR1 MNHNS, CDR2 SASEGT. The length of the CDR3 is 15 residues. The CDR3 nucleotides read TGTGCCAGCAGCCGACTAGCGGGAGCCCCCTACGAGCAGTACTTC. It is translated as CASSRLAGAPYEQYF.

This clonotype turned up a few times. This CDR3 is CASSQEDPGLAGGLAKNIQYF. CDR3 DNA sequence: TGTGCCAGCAGCCAAGAGGACCCGGGACTAGCGGGAGGCCTAGCCAAAAACATTCAGTACTTC. The gene calls are TRBV3-1 and TRBJ2-4; 15 positions match TRBD2. Germline V gene lookup returns CDR1 LGHDT and CDR2 YNNKEL (reference sequence). The CDR3 consists of 21 residues. Trimming at V came to 0 bases and at J to 0 bases, leaving 9 bases not matched to a gene.

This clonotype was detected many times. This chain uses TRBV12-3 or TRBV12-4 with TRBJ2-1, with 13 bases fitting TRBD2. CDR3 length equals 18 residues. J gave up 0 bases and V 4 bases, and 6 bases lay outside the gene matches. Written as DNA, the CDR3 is TGTGCCAGCAGTTCCCGGACTAGCGGGAGTCGCTCCTACAATGAGCAGTTCTTC. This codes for CASSSRTSGSRSYNEQFF.

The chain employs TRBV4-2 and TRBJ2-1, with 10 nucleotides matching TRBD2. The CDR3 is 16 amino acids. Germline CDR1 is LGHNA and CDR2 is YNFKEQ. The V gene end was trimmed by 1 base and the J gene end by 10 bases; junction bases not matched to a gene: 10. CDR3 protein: CASSQAVASGGSEQFF. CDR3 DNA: TGTGCCAGCAGCCAAGCAGTGGCTAGCGGGGGCTCGGAGCAGTTCTTC.

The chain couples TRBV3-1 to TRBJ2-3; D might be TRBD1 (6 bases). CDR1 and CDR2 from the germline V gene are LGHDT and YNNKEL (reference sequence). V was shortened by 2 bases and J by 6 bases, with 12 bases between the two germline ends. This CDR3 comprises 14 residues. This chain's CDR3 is CASSQNRARDTQYF. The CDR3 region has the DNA TGTGCCAGCAGCCAAAACAGGGCCCGGGATACGCAGTATTTT.

CDR3 residues: CASSQGPGANTGELFF. The CDR3 bases are TGTGCCAGCAGCCAAGGGCCGGGCGCAAACACCGGGGAGCTGTTTTTT. V usage is TRBV11-3 and J usage is TRBJ2-2; no firm D call. The CDR3 consists of 16 residues. Trimming pared 5 bases from V and 2 bases from J, leaving 15 bases between. Germline loops: CDR1 SGHNT, CDR2 YENEEA.

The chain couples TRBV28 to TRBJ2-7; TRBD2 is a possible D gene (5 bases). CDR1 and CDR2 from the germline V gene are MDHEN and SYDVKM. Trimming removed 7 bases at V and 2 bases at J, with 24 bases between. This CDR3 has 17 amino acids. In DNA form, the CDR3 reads TGTGCCAGCATGAGAGGCGGACCGGGCGCGGGCCCCTACGAGCAGTACTTC. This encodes CASMRGGPGAGPYEQYF.

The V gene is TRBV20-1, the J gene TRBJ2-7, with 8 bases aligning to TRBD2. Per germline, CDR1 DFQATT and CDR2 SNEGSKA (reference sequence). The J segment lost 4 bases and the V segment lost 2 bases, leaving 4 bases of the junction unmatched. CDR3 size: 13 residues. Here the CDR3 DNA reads TGCAGTGCTAGAAGAGCGGGAGCTTACGAGCAGTACTTC. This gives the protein CSARRAGAYEQYF.

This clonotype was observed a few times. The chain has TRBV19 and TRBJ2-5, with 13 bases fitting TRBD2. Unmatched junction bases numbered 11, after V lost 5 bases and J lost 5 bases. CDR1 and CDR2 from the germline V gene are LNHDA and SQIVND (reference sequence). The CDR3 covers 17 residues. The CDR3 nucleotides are TGTGCCAGTAGTCCCCGGGGACTAGCGGGATCCTTGGAGACCCAGTACTTC. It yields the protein CASSPRGLAGSLETQYF. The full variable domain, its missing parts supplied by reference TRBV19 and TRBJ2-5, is DGGITQSPKYLFRKEGQNVTLSCEQNLNHDAMYWYRQDPGQGLRLIYYSQIVNDFQKGDIAEGYSVSREKKESFPLTVTSAQKNPTAFYLCASSPRGLAGSLETQYFGPGTRLLVL.

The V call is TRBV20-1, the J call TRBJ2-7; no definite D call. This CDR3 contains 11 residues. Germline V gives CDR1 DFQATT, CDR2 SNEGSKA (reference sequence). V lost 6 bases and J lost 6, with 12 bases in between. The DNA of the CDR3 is TGCAGTGCCGATCAGGTTGCCGAGCAGTACTTC. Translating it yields CSADQVAEQYF.